This T cell receptor beta chain was found in a study of blood T cell repertoires in COVID-19. As for the study in general: Sites in the United States, Italy and Spain provided acute and convalescent COVID-19 samples.

The V and J ends lost 4 bases and 7 bases, in that order; junction bases with no gene match: 11. Germline CDR1 and CDR2: SGHRS and YFSETQ. This CDR3 spans 14 amino acids. Libraries were prepared by immunoSEQ multiplex PCR; TCRdb keeps only in-frame clonotypes and omits some of them. The sample records roughly 170,000 clones, 70% to 90% being singletons. The chain employs TRBV5-1 and TRBJ2-7, with 7 bases lining up with TRBD2. The source of this sequence is a man aged 60 to 75 who had recovered from COVID-19. Sequenced sample: peripheral blood. In DNA form, the CDR3 reads TGCGCCAGCAGCCCGGGAGGCTGGGACGGGGAGCAGTACTTC. Amino acids: CASSPGGWDGEQYF.